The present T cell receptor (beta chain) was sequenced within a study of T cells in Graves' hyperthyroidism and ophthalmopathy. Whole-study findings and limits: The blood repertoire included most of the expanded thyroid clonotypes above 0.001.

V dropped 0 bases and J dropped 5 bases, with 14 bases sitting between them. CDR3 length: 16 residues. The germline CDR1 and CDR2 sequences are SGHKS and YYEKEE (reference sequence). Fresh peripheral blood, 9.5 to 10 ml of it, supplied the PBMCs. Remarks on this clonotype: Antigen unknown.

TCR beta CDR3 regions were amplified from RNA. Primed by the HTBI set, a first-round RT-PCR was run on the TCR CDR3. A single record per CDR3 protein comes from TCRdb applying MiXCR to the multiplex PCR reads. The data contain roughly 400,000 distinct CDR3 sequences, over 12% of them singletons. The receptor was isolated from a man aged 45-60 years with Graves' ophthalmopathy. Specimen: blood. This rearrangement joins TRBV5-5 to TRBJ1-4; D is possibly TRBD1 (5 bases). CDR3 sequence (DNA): TGTGCCAGCAGCTTGGCCCCTACAGGTCCGAATGAAAAACTGTTTTTT. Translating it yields CASSLAPTGPNEKLFF.